This T cell receptor (beta chain) came from a study of T cell clones after liver transplantation. CDR1 and CDR2 (germline): LNHDA, SQIVND (reference sequence). The CDR3 runs 12 residues. Trimming shortened V by 5 bases and J by 1 base, and 5 bases separated the two germline ends. This clone was counted only a few times. Sequencing was performed with immunoSEQ multiplex PCR; in TCRdb, only in-frame clones are kept and a portion is missing. The repertoire holds about 74,000 clones, with 75% to 85% as singletons. This sample comprised CD4+ T cells from blood, obtained before liver transplant. This clonotype was sampled from a human donor who received a liver transplant. The chain is built from TRBV19 and TRBJ1-1, with D uncertain. The CDR3 bases are TGTGCCAGTAGTGGCAGGAACACTGAAGCTTTCTTT. Protein: CASSGRNTEAFF. The variable domain in full, completed from reference TRBV19 and TRBJ1-1, reads DGGITQSPKYLFRKEGQNVTLSCEQNLNHDAMYWYRQDPGQGLRLIYYSQIVNDFQKGDIAEGYSVSREKKESFPLTVTSAQKNPTAFYLCASSGRNTEAFFGQGTRLTVV.